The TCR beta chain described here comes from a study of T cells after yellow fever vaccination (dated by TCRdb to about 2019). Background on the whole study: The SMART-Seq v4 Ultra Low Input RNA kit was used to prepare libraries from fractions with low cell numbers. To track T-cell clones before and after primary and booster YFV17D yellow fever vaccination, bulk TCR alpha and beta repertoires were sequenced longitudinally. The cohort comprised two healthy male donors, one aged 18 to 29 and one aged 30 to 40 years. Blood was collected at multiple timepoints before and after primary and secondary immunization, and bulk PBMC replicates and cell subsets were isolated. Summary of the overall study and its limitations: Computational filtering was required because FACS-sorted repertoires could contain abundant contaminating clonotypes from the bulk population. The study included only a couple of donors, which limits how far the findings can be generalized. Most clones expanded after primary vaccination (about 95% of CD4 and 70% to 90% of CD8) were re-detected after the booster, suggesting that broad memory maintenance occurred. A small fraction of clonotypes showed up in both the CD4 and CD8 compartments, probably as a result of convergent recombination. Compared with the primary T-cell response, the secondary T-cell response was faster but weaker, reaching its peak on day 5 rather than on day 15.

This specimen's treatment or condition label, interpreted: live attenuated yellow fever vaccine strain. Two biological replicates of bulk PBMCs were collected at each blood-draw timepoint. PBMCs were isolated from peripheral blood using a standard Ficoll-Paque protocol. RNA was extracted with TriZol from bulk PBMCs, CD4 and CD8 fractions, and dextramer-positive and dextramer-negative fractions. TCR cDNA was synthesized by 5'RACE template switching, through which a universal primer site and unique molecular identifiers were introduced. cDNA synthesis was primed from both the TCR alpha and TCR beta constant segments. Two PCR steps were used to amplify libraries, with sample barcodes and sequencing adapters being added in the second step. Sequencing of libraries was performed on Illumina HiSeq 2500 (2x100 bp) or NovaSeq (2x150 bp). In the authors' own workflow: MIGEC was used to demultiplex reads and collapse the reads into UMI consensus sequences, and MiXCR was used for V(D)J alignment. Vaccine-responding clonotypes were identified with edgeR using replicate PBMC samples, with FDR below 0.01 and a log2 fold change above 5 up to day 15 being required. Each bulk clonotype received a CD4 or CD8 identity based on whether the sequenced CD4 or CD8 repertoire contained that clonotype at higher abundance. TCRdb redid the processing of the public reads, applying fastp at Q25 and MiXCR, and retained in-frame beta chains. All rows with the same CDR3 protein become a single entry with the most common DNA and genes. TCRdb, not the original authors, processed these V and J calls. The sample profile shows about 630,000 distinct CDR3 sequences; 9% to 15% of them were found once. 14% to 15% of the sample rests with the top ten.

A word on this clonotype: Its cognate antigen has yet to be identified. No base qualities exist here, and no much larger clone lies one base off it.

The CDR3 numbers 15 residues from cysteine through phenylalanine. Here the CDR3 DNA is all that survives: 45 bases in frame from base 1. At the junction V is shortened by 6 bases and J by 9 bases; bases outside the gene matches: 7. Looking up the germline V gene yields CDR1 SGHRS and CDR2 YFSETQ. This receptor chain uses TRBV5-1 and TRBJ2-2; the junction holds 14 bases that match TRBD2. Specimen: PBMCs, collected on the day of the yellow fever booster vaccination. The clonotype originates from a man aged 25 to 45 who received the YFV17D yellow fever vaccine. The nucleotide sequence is TGCGCCAGCACCTCGACTAGCGGGAGGGCCCGGGAGCTGTTTTTT. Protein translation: CASTSTSGRARELFF.